These 12 T cell receptor beta chains originate from one sample sequenced in a study of beta chain features in type 1 diabetes. TCRB transcripts that were expressed got sequenced, as all of the isolated RNA had been reverse transcribed. The data were produced by immunoSEQ multiplex PCR, yet TCRdb's version contains in-frame clones alone and is incomplete. The table has tens of thousands of clones, about a third seen once. The sample comprised stem cell memory CD4+ T cells from blood. These receptors originate from a woman between 18 and 29 years old in good health.

The rearrangement uses TRBV4-1 and TRBJ1-2; D might be TRBD1 (5 bases). The CDR3 is 16 amino acids. V was cut by 2 bases and J by 1 base, with 14 bases left in between. The V gene's germline CDR1 is MGHRA and CDR2 YSYEKL. As DNA, the CDR3 is TGCGCCAGCAGCCAAACCTTCAGACAGCATAACTATGGCTACACCTTC. Translation gives CASSQTFRQHNYGYTF.

The chain combines TRBV9 with TRBJ2-7, with 8 bases matching TRBD2. This CDR3 spans 13 amino acids. CDR1 and CDR2 (germline): SGDLS, YYNGEE. With V trimmed by 3 bases and J by 5 bases, 4 bases remained unmatched. The CDR3 bases are TGTGCCAGCAGCGGGCCGGGGGGGAACGAGCAGTACTTC. Its protein is CASSGPGGNEQYF. The variable domain in full, with the rest retrieved from reference TRBV9 and TRBJ2-7, is DSGVTQTPKHLITATGQRVTLRCSPRSGDLSVYWYQQSLDQGLQFLIQYYNGEERAKGNILERFSAQQFPDLHSELNLSSLELGDSALYFCASSGPGGNEQYFGPGTRLTVT.

This clone was seen repeatedly, ten times or more. The rearrangement uses TRBV4-1 and TRBJ1-4; D unclear. Germline V gene data show CDR1 as MGHRA and CDR2 as YSYEKL. CDR3 length: 14 amino acids. V was clipped by 2 bases and J by 8 bases, with 12 bases between them. DNA of the CDR3: TGCGCCAGCAGCCAAAATCTACGCCCGGAAAAACTGTTTTTT. This codes for CASSQNLRPEKLFF.

The J gene is TRBJ2-3, the V gene TRBV11-2, with TRBD1 identical over 7 bases. CDR1 and CDR2 from the germline V gene are SGHAT and FQNNGV. V gave up 5 bases and J gave up 6 bases; unmatched junction bases: 14. CDR3 size: 16 residues. The CDR3 coding sequence is TGTGCCAGCAGCCCCCGGGAAAGGCCCAGGGGGGATACGCAGTATTTT. Protein sequence: CASSPRERPRGDTQYF.

V is TRBV5-1 and J is TRBJ1-1; 8 bases line up with TRBD1. This CDR3 comprises 16 residues. The V and J ends lost 0 bases and 1 base, in that order; junction bases with no gene match: 5. Germline CDR1 is SGHRS and CDR2 is YFSETQ. The CDR3 sequence: CASSLVTGVANTEAFF. For the CDR3, the DNA is TGCGCCAGCAGCTTGGTGACAGGGGTCGCGAACACTGAAGCTTTCTTT.

The sample holds a few counts of this clone. The chain joins TRBV5-4 to TRBJ1-2, with D tentatively TRBD1 (6 bases). V was cut by 4 bases and J by 8 bases, with 12 bases left in between. Germline V gives CDR1 SGHNT, CDR2 YYREEE (reference sequence). CDR3 length: 12 residues. For the CDR3, the DNA is TGTGCCAGCAGCCAGTACAGGGACGGCTACACCTTC. Amino acid sequence: CASSQYRDGYTF.

V gene TRBV5-1 combines with J gene TRBJ2-3; D is perhaps TRBD1 (5 bases). The ends were cut back, 1 base at V and 3 bases at J, with 15 bases in the middle. The germline V gene encodes CDR1 SGHRS and CDR2 YFSETQ. This CDR3 is built from 16 residues. CDR3 sequence: CASSLRGSFVTDTQYF. The CDR3 bases are TGCGCCAGCAGCTTGAGGGGTAGTTTCGTGACAGATACGCAGTATTTT.

This clone occurred a few times. This rearrangement joins TRBV30 to TRBJ1-1; D possibly corresponds to TRBD1 (6 bases). The ends were cut back, 4 bases at V and 3 bases at J, with 12 bases in the middle. This CDR3 spans 13 amino acids. The germline V gene encodes CDR1 GTSNPN and CDR2 SVGIG (reference sequence). The CDR3 region has the DNA TGTGCCTGGACAGGGGTTGGGGACACTGAAGCTTTCTTT. Translation gives CAWTGVGDTEAFF.

The J gene is TRBJ1-6, the V gene TRBV7-2; a possible D gene is TRBD1 (5 bases). V was pared by 2 bases and J by 5 bases, with 7 bases between. Germline lookup yields CDR1 SGHTA and CDR2 FQGNSA. The CDR3 is made up of 14 amino acids. The DNA of the CDR3 is TGTGCCAGCAGCTTACTCAGGGATAATTCACCCCTCCACTTT. This gives the protein CASSLLRDNSPLHF.

Only a few counts were recorded for this clone. The genes are TRBV5-6 and TRBJ1-4, with a weak D call TRBD1 (5 bases). The CDR3 is 16 amino acids. V dropped 2 bases and J dropped 4 bases, with 15 bases sitting between them. Germline V lookup: CDR1 SGHDT, CDR2 YYEEEE. Here the CDR3 DNA reads TGTGCCAGCAGCTTCTTCATCGACAGCCTTAATGAAAAACTGTTTTTT. It specifies CASSFFIDSLNEKLFF.

This clone occurred a few times. The rearrangement links TRBV27 to TRBJ2-3; 8 positions agree with TRBD1. CDR3 length: 15 residues. V was clipped by 2 bases and J by 2 bases; unmatched bases: 3. The V gene's germline CDR1 is MNHEY and CDR2 SMNVEV (reference sequence). CDR3 nucleotide sequence: TGTGCCAGCAGTTTACAGGGGGCAGTCACAGATACGCAGTATTTT. Translating it yields CASSLQGAVTDTQYF.

The chain carries TRBV29-1 and TRBJ2-7; D possibly corresponds to TRBD2 (7 bases). Per the germline V gene, CDR1 is SQVTM and CDR2 is ANQGSEA. The germline V and J ends were trimmed by 7 bases and 3 bases, with 13 bases remaining between them. This CDR3 is built from 12 residues. CDR3 protein: CSGGGGYYEQYF. CDR3 DNA sequence: TGCAGCGGGGGAGGGGGATACTACGAGCAGTACTTC.